The 25 T cell receptor beta chains in this list originate from one sample, sequenced in a study of cytomegalovirus exposure and HLA in healthy donors (dated by TCRdb to 2016 to 2017). Libraries were prepared through the immunoSEQ multiplex PCR assay. The multiplex PCR relied on a mix of 60 forward primers for TCR Vbeta segments and 13 reverse primers for TCR Jbeta segments. Sourced from immuneACCESS, this table was stored by TCRdb with only in-frame sequences that have V and J called. A share of the clones is absent; for the studies checked, an unresolved V gene accounts for under half, and the remainder has no known explanation. This sample gives tens of thousands of clones in total; over 70% of them show up just once. The leading ten clones occupy about 8% of the sample. Sequencing was carried out using PBMCs. These receptors were collected from a man aged 60 to 69 in good health and CMV-seropositive.

The chain joins TRBV5-1 to TRBJ1-2; 9 bases line up with TRBD1. CDR1 SGHRS and CDR2 YFSETQ come from the germline V gene. CDR3 length: 15 amino acids. V shed 1 base and J 8 bases; nucleotides not matched to a gene: 9. The CDR3 DNA reads TGCGCCAGCAGCTTGTCAGGGGACAGGGTTTGGGGCTACACCTTC. Translating gives CASSLSGDRVWGYTF.

V gene TRBV4-2 combines with J gene TRBJ1-1; no clear D. V was cut by 0 bases and J by 10 bases, with 9 bases left in between. Germline assignment: CDR1 LGHNA and CDR2 YNFKEQ. The CDR3 is 12 amino acids. CDR3 nucleotides: TGTGCCAGCAGCCAAGATAAATTGTCAGCTTTCTTT. Its protein product is CASSQDKLSAFF.

The V and J genes are TRBV6-5 and TRBJ2-3; tentatively, D is TRBD2 (6 bases). The CDR3 is made up of 15 amino acids. Germline-derived CDR1 and CDR2 are MNHEY and SVGAGI. V lost 6 bases, J lost 2 bases, and 15 bases lay in between. CDR3 nucleotide sequence: TGTGCCAGCAGCGTGGGGACTGGACACACAGATACGCAGTATTTT. It specifies CASSVGTGHTDTQYF.

V is TRBV4-1 and J is TRBJ2-7; D perhaps matches TRBD1 (5 bases). In germline, CDR1 is MGHRA, CDR2 YSYEKL. The CDR3 consists of 14 residues. Trimming took 0 bases from V and 3 from J, leaving 9 bases between them. The CDR3 region has the DNA TGCGCCAGCAGCCAAGAGGGGCTTCTCTACGAGCAGTACTTC. This translates into CASSQEGLLYEQYF.

V is TRBV13 and J is TRBJ2-2; a weak D match, TRBD2 (6 bases). Germline V gene data show CDR1 as PRHDT and CDR2 as FYEKMQ (reference sequence). The CDR3 sequence is 16 residues long. Trimming cost V 3 bases and J 0 bases, with 11 bases left between them. The CDR3 region is CASSLGLETNTGELFF. The CDR3 bases are TGTGCCAGCAGCTTGGGACTGGAAACGAACACCGGGGAGCTGTTTTTT.

The rearrangement uses TRBV27 and TRBJ2-1; 8 nucleotides line up with TRBD2. Germline CDR1 reads MNHEY; CDR2 reads SMNVEV (reference sequence). The V gene end was trimmed by 6 bases and the J gene end by 0 bases; junction bases not matched to a gene: 4. CDR3 size: 15 residues. The DNA for the CDR3 is TGTGCCAGCAGAGTAGCGGGGAGCTCCTACAATGAGCAGTTCTTC. Its translation is CASRVAGSSYNEQFF.

V gene TRBV5-4 combines with J gene TRBJ1-1; 12 nucleotides align to TRBD1. The trim removed 3 bases at V and 5 bases at J, leaving 5 bases unmatched. This CDR3 comprises 15 residues. Germline assignment: CDR1 SGHNT and CDR2 YYREEE (reference sequence). The CDR3 spells CASSSGQGAGTEAFF. The CDR3 region has the DNA TGTGCCAGCAGCTCGGGACAGGGGGCGGGGACTGAAGCTTTCTTT.

The V gene is TRBV5-6, the J gene TRBJ1-2; D is perhaps TRBD1 (6 bases). Germline CDR1 and CDR2: SGHDT and YYEEEE. This CDR3 has 13 residues. V was cut by 2 bases and J by 4 bases, with 9 bases left in between. CDR3 nucleotide sequence: TGTGCCAGCAGCTTCGGACAGAGCTATGGCTACACCTTC. Translating it yields CASSFGQSYGYTF. The full variable domain, completed using reference TRBV5-6 and TRBJ1-2, is DAGVTQSPTHLIKTRGQQVTLRCSPKSGHDTVSWYQQALGQGPQFIFQYYEEEERQRGNFPDRFSGHQFPNYSSELNVNALLLGDSALYLCASSFGQSYGYTFGSGTRLTVV.

The CDR3 reads CSAEKDTQYF. The CDR3 DNA reads as TGCAGTGCGGAGAAAGATACGCAGTATTTT. The rearrangement links TRBV20-1 to TRBJ2-3; D is unclear. V lost 6 bases, J lost 5 bases, and 6 bases lay in between. Looked up from germline, CDR1 is DFQATT and CDR2 is SNEGSKA (reference sequence). This CDR3 is built from 10 residues.

V and J are TRBV5-1 and TRBJ2-3; 7 bases are a match to TRBD1. The CDR3 runs to 14 residues. V was pared by 4 bases and J by 5 bases, with 7 bases of the junction left unmatched. In germline, CDR1 is SGHRS, CDR2 YFSETQ. In DNA, the CDR3 is TGCGCCAGCAGCCCCGCCTACAGGGGAGATACGCAGTATTTT. It is translated as CASSPAYRGDTQYF.

This clone was picked up a small number of times. The chain has TRBV27 and TRBJ1-5; possible D gene TRBD1, 6 bases. V was clipped by 3 bases and J by 7 bases, with 13 bases between them. The germline V gene has CDR1 MNHEY and CDR2 SMNVEV (reference sequence). The CDR3 sequence is 14 residues long. CDR3 amino acids: CASSFEGGVQPQHF. DNA for the CDR3: TGTGCCAGCAGTTTTGAGGGGGGGGTACAGCCCCAGCATTTT.

CDR3 in amino acids: CASSQGREISPLHF. CDR3 in DNA: TGTGCCAGCAGCCAAGGCAGGGAAATCTCACCCCTCCACTTT. The genes are TRBV14 and TRBJ1-6, with D tentatively TRBD1 (5 bases). Germline lookup yields CDR1 SGHDN and CDR2 FVKESK. This CDR3 spans 14 amino acids. V was trimmed by 1 base and J by 10 bases, leaving 11 bases between them.

The chain combines TRBV2 with TRBJ2-5; 11 nucleotides align to TRBD2. Germline CDR1 is SNHLY and CDR2 is FYNNEI. V trimming: 4 bases; J trimming: 1 base; junction bases outside the gene matches: 8. The CDR3 length is 17 residues. CDR3: CASSAWIAGGPQETQYF. The DNA of the CDR3 is TGTGCCAGCAGTGCGTGGATAGCGGGAGGGCCCCAAGAGACCCAGTACTTC. Together with reference TRBV2 and TRBJ2-5, the CDR3 gives the full variable domain: EPEVTQTPSHQVTQMGQEVILRCVPISNHLYFYWYRQILGQKVEFLVSFYNNEISEKSEIFDDQFSVERPDGSNFTLKIRSTKLEDSAMYFCASSAWIAGGPQETQYFGPGTRLLVL.

This clone was seen a single time. This sequence joins TRBV27 and TRBJ1-2, with 10 bases fitting TRBD1. V lost 2 bases and J lost 6; bases outside the gene matches: 6. Per the germline V gene, CDR1 is MNHEY and CDR2 is SMNVEV (reference sequence). The CDR3 covers 15 residues. CDR3 in DNA: TGTGCCAGCAGTTTACGTACCGGGACAGGGGATGGCTACACCTTC. Its protein is CASSLRTGTGDGYTF.

This clone was seen a handful of times. J is TRBJ2-7 and V is TRBV5-4, with TRBD2 matching 7 bases. Germline trimming cut 2 bases from V and 3 bases from J; bases unmatched to any gene: 11. The CDR3 extends over 16 amino acids. Looked up from germline, CDR1 is SGHNT and CDR2 is YYREEE (reference sequence). CDR3 DNA: TGTGCCAGCAGCTTTCTAGAGCGGGACCCAGGCTACGAGCAGTACTTC. This encodes CASSFLERDPGYEQYF.

The V gene is TRBV6-1, the J gene TRBJ1-1; D might be TRBD1 (5 bases). Trimming left V 7 bases short and J 1 base short, with 13 bases between. CDR1 is MNHNS and CDR2 is SASEGT in the germline V gene. The CDR3 extends over 14 amino acids. The CDR3 loop is CASIPPGSNTEAFF. In DNA form, the CDR3 reads TGTGCCAGCATCCCTCCAGGGTCGAACACTGAAGCTTTCTTT.

V gene TRBV15 combines with J gene TRBJ1-4; possibly TRBD1 for D (5 bases). There are 16 residues in the CDR3. Trimming removed 3 bases at V and 4 bases at J, with 15 bases between. Germline V gene sequence: CDR1 LNHNV, CDR2 YYDKDF (reference sequence). CDR3 loop: CATSSDGPGLNEKLFF. For the CDR3, the DNA is TGTGCCACCAGCAGCGATGGGCCAGGGCTTAATGAAAAACTGTTTTTT.

This clone was observed a single time. This chain links TRBV5-6 with TRBJ2-3, with D possibly being TRBD2 (6 bases). The CDR3 is 15 amino acids. V lost 3 bases to trimming and J lost 7 bases, with 18 bases between them. CDR1 is SGHDT and CDR2 is YYEEEE in the germline V gene. The CDR3 is CASSSGVGRWNTQYF. The CDR3, as DNA: TGTGCCAGCAGCTCGGGAGTGGGTCGATGGAATACGCAGTATTTT.

The chain joins TRBV5-6 to TRBJ1-1, with a possible D match to TRBD1 (5 bases). Per the germline V gene, CDR1 is SGHDT and CDR2 is YYEEEE. The V and J ends lost 1 base and 1 base respectively, with 14 bases between them. This CDR3 has 16 residues. CDR3 in amino acids: CASSLMGPTRNTEAFF. CDR3 bases: TGTGCCAGCAGCTTGATGGGGCCTACCCGGAACACTGAAGCTTTCTTT. The whole variable domain, remainder taken from reference TRBV5-6 and TRBJ1-1, is DAGVTQSPTHLIKTRGQQVTLRCSPKSGHDTVSWYQQALGQGPQFIFQYYEEEERQRGNFPDRFSGHQFPNYSSELNVNALLLGDSALYLCASSLMGPTRNTEAFFGQGTRLTVV.

The chain links TRBV10-2 to TRBJ2-7, with D maybe TRBD1 (6 bases). CDR1 is WSHSY and CDR2 is SAAADI in the germline V gene. Between the trimmed V and J ends, which lost 1 base and 5 bases, there was a span of 18 bases. The CDR3 totals 16 residues. The chain's CDR3 is CASSEFQGLLLHEQYF. CDR3 nucleotide sequence: TGCGCCAGCAGTGAGTTTCAGGGGCTCCTCCTCCACGAGCAGTACTTC.

The V call is TRBV18, the J call TRBJ2-7; 9 nucleotides agree with TRBD1. In germline, CDR1 is KGHSH, CDR2 LQKENI. The CDR3 spans 15 residues. Germline trimming cut 4 bases from V and 2 bases from J; bases unmatched to any gene: 6. CDR3 sequence reads: CASSLDRGATYEQYF. The CDR3 nucleotides are TGTGCCAGCTCACTAGACAGGGGGGCGACCTACGAGCAGTACTTC.

The chain joins TRBV4-1 to TRBJ1-1; TRBD1 aligns across 7 bases. This CDR3 spans 14 amino acids. Trimming cost V 3 bases and J 3 bases; bases outside gene matches: 4. The germline CDR1 and CDR2 sequences are MGHRA and YSYEKL. The CDR3: CASSHVRGDTEAFF. The CDR3 nucleotides read TGCGCCAGCAGCCACGTCAGGGGGGACACTGAAGCTTTCTTT.

The J gene is TRBJ2-5, the V gene TRBV4-1, with D possibly being TRBD2 (6 bases). The J call may not be correct, given that the DNA end is closer to TRBJ2-7. Per the germline V gene, CDR1 is MGHRA and CDR2 is YSYEKL. The length of the CDR3 is 15 residues. Here the CDR3 reads CASSYQGLAGYEQYF. The DNA of the CDR3 is TGCGCCAGCAGCTACCAGGGTTTGGCGGGGTACGAGCAGTACTTC.

The rearrangement joins TRBV5-1 to TRBJ1-2; maybe TRBD1 (6 bases). The V gene's germline CDR1 is SGHRS and CDR2 YFSETQ. V shed 3 bases and J shed 4 bases, with 16 bases lying between them. The CDR3 runs to 15 residues. CDR3 in DNA: TGCGCCAGCAGCTCGGGACACCCAATCCTCTATGGCTACACCTTC. Its translation is CASSSGHPILYGYTF.

The rearrangement joins TRBV6-6 to TRBJ2-3; D not resolved. V was clipped by 7 bases and J by 1 base, with 9 bases between them. The CDR3 runs to 13 residues. Germline CDR1 MNHNY, CDR2 SVGAGI (reference sequence). The CDR3 loop reads CASNQEGTDTQYF. CDR3 bases: TGTGCCAGCAACCAAGAGGGCACAGATACGCAGTATTTT.